This TCR beta chain is from a study of PD-1 blockade in classical Hodgkin lymphoma. This clone is a singleton in its sample. The antigen remains undetermined. Every patient had relapsed following autologous stem cell transplantation, and cohorts differed in brentuximab vedotin exposure. The study recorded best responses of complete response, partial response or progressive disease. Sequencing used immunoSEQ multiplex PCR; TCRdb keeps in-frame clones, though not all of them. The sample yields 35,000 to 45,000 clones, about 65% seen once. Regarding the study as a whole: As was reported, newly diagnosed patients showed lower baseline TCR diversity than healthy donors did.

CDR3 length: 14 residues. The germline gives CDR1 SNHLY, CDR2 FYNNEI. V was clipped by 4 bases and J by 0 bases, with 9 bases between them. The sequencing used peripheral blood mononuclear cells (PBMCs), collected before the second cycle of nivolumab. V gene TRBV2 combines with J gene TRBJ2-5, with D possibly TRBD1 on 5 matching bases. This sequence originates from a human donor with classical Hodgkin lymphoma. The CDR3 protein is CASSGGRYQETQYF. DNA of the CDR3: TGTGCCAGCAGTGGGGGCAGATACCAAGAGACCCAGTACTTC.